One sample yielded the 22 T cell receptor beta chains listed below, sequenced in a study of blood T cell repertoires in COVID-19. Data came from immunoSEQ multiplex PCR; TCRdb stores just in-frame clones and leaves some out. The sample lists about 110,000 clones; about 80% were seen once. The sequencing sample was made of peripheral blood. These receptor sequences come from a woman aged 80 or older with acute or convalescent COVID-19.

This clone was detected many times. The J gene is TRBJ2-5, the V gene TRBV3-1 (or the pseudogene TRBV3-2), with 7 bases that match TRBD2. This CDR3 contains 15 residues. V trimming: 0 bases; J trimming: 1 base; junction bases outside the gene matches: 2. The germline V gene encodes CDR1 LGHDT and CDR2 YNNKEL (reference sequence). CDR3 sequence reads: CASSQDWGGQETQYF. Written as DNA, the CDR3 is TGTGCCAGCAGCCAAGATTGGGGGGGCCAAGAGACCCAGTACTTC.

This clone was seen more than once but under ten times. An end of the junction differs from the germline gene, which may be a read error. The gene calls are TRBV5-1 and TRBJ1-5, with a possible D match to TRBD1 (5 bases). Germline V gives CDR1 SGHRS, CDR2 YFSETQ. There are 14 residues in the CDR3. CDR3 nucleotides: TGCGCCAGCAGTTTGGGGGGAGAGGATCAGCCCCAGCATTTT. As protein: CASSLGGEDQPQHF.

This chain joins TRBV4-2 and TRBJ2-4; possible D gene TRBD1, 6 bases. V was clipped by 0 bases and J by 9 bases, with 18 bases between them. Germline CDR1 is LGHNA and CDR2 is YNFKEQ. This CDR3 has 16 residues. The CDR3 DNA sequence: TGTGCCAGCAGCCAAGAACCCACAGGGCCGGTGGCCATTCAGTACTTC. It specifies CASSQEPTGPVAIQYF.

The CDR3 reads CASSLGRASGANVLTF. The CDR3 DNA sequence: TGTGCCAGCAGCTTGGGGAGGGCCTCTGGGGCCAACGTCCTGACTTTC. The V and J genes are TRBV7-8 and TRBJ2-6; 7 positions agree with TRBD2. CDR3 length: 16 amino acids. The V segment lost 3 bases and the J segment 0 bases; nucleotides outside the gene matches: 2. Germline CDR1 is SGHVS and CDR2 is FQNEAQ. The full variable domain, completed using reference TRBV7-8 and TRBJ2-6, is GAGVSQSPRYKVAKRGQDVALRCDPISGHVSLFWYQQALGQGPEFLTYFQNEAQLDKSGLPSDRFFAERPEGSVSTLKIQRTQQEDSAVYLCASSLGRASGANVLTFGAGSRLTVL.

CDR3: CAWKSGPNTEAFF. The CDR3 region has the DNA TGTGCCTGGAAAAGCGGGCCCAACACTGAAGCTTTCTTT. The rearrangement joins TRBV30 to TRBJ1-1; no reliable D call. V lost 4 bases and J 2 bases, leaving 11 bases between the germline ends. Germline values: CDR1 GTSNPN, CDR2 SVGIG (reference sequence). The CDR3 runs 13 residues.

This clone appeared a few times. The genes are TRBV28 and TRBJ1-2; D is ambiguous. Germline V CDR1 and CDR2: MDHEN, SYDVKM. CDR3 length: 15 amino acids. Between the trimmed V and J ends, which lost 2 bases and 4 bases, there was a span of 14 bases. The CDR3 sequence: CASSLGLSGSYGYTF. CDR3 bases: TGTGCCAGCAGTTTAGGGCTCTCTGGGAGCTATGGCTACACCTTC.

The chain links TRBV5-1 to TRBJ2-2; TRBD2 aligns across 11 bases. With 4 bases clipped from V and 5 bases from J, the junction kept 10 bases outside the gene matches. CDR1 and CDR2 (germline): SGHRS, YFSETQ. This CDR3 contains 17 residues. CDR3 bases: TGCGCCAGCAGCGTGACTAGCGGGGCCCAGGGGACCGGGGAGCTGTTTTTT. This sequence encodes CASSVTSGAQGTGELFF.

The J gene is TRBJ1-3, the V gene TRBV10-1; 9 bases align to TRBD1. CDR3 size: 15 residues. Germline CDR1 is WNHNN and CDR2 is SYGVQD (reference sequence). The trim removed 3 bases at V and 3 bases at J, leaving 3 bases unmatched. The CDR3 protein is CASSEGTGIGNTIYF. CDR3 sequence (DNA): TGCGCCAGCAGTGAAGGGACAGGGATTGGAAACACCATATATTTT.

This rearrangement joins TRBV11-2 to TRBJ1-4; D ambiguous. The CDR3 is made up of 14 amino acids. V lost 1 base and J 8 bases, leaving 11 bases between the germline ends. Germline V CDR1 and CDR2: SGHAT, FQNNGV. Written as DNA, the CDR3 is TGTGCCAGCAGCTTAGGCACTGGAGGGGAAAAACTGTTTTTT. It translates to CASSLGTGGEKLFF.

A single count supports this clone. V usage is TRBV19 and J usage is TRBJ2-5; no firm D call. Germline CDR1 reads LNHDA; CDR2 reads SQIVND (reference sequence). With 3 bases removed from V and 2 bases from J, the gap between germline ends came to 13 bases. The CDR3 extends over 15 amino acids. The CDR3 loop reads CASSMQAETQETQYF. DNA for the CDR3: TGTGCCAGTAGTATGCAAGCCGAGACTCAAGAGACCCAGTACTTC.

The V call is TRBV18, the J call TRBJ2-3, with 14 nucleotides matching TRBD2. The CDR3 runs 15 residues. CDR1 and CDR2 from the germline V gene are KGHSH and LQKENI. V lost 2 bases, J lost 9 bases, and 4 bases stayed unmatched. CDR3 sequence: CASSPGTSGSRTQYF. CDR3 DNA: TGTGCCAGCTCACCAGGGACTAGCGGGAGTCGAACGCAGTATTTT.

This clone has a handful of counts. Other DNA sequences from this sample encode an identical CDR3 as well. The chain is built from TRBV29-1 and TRBJ1-1, with 9 positions matching TRBD1. Germline-derived CDR1 and CDR2 are SQVTM and ANQGSEA. J lost 5 bases, V lost 5 bases, and 6 bases had no gene match. This CDR3 spans 13 amino acids. This chain's CDR3 is CSVNRGQGTEAFF. DNA of the CDR3: TGCAGCGTTAACAGGGGGCAGGGTACTGAAGCTTTCTTT.

The rearrangement joins TRBV11-2 to TRBJ1-2; 7 bases agree with TRBD1. V lost 6 bases and J lost 8; bases outside the gene matches: 15. The germline V gene encodes CDR1 SGHAT and CDR2 FQNNGV. The CDR3 covers 15 residues. CDR3 loop: CASSLTSDRALGYTF. The CDR3 DNA reads as TGTGCCAGCAGTTTAACAAGCGACAGGGCCCTAGGCTACACCTTC.

The V and J genes are TRBV7-9 and TRBJ1-6; tentatively, D is TRBD1 (5 bases). V lost 5 bases, J lost 5 bases, and 10 bases lay in between. The CDR3 is 14 residues long. The germline V gene encodes CDR1 SEHNR and CDR2 FQNEAQ (reference sequence). The CDR3 sequence: CASSRGTDNSPLHF. The CDR3 DNA follows: TGTGCCAGCAGCCGCGGGACTGATAATTCACCCCTCCACTTT.

For this clone: Other DNA sequences within the sample encode an identical CDR3. V is TRBV19 and J is TRBJ2-3; 8 positions match TRBD1. The ends lost 4 bases at V and 0 bases at J; junction bases unmatched: 6. Germline values: CDR1 LNHDA, CDR2 SQIVND (reference sequence). The CDR3 extends over 16 amino acids. The CDR3 region is CASSKGQGISTDTQYF. CDR3 sequence (DNA): TGTGCCAGTAGTAAAGGACAGGGCATTAGCACAGATACGCAGTATTTT.

V usage is TRBV6-6 and J usage is TRBJ1-5; possible D gene TRBD1, 5 bases. CDR3 length equals 14 residues. Germline values: CDR1 MNHNY, CDR2 SVGAGI (reference sequence). The V end lost 5 bases, the J end lost 9 bases, and 17 bases lay between the germline ends. The DNA for the CDR3 is TGTGCCAGCAGTCACCCGGACACGCGTCGGCCCCAGCATTTT. Protein: CASSHPDTRRPQHF.

The genes are TRBV29-1 and TRBJ1-1; 8 positions agree with TRBD1. J lost 1 base, V lost 5 bases, and 3 bases had no gene match. This CDR3 has 13 amino acids. CDR1 and CDR2 from the germline V gene are SQVTM and ANQGSEA. The CDR3 spells CSVLQGGNTEAFF. CDR3 DNA sequence: TGCAGCGTTTTACAGGGGGGGAACACTGAAGCTTTCTTT.

V is TRBV19 and J is TRBJ1-5, with 8 nucleotides matching TRBD1. V was clipped by 5 bases and J by 6 bases; unmatched bases: 6. There are 14 residues in the CDR3. Germline CDR1 and CDR2: LNHDA and SQIVND (reference sequence). The CDR3 nucleotides read TGTGCCAGTAGTCCTACAGGGGGAAGTCAGCCCCAGCATTTT. This gives the protein CASSPTGGSQPQHF.

Here the CDR3 DNA reads TGTGCCAGCAGCTTAGCGCTTGCGGGAGGGCCGGAGGCAGATACGCAGTATTTT. Its protein is CASSLALAGGPEADTQYF. The chain carries TRBV7-2 and TRBJ2-3; 9 bases are a match to TRBD2. Germline V gene lookup returns CDR1 SGHTA and CDR2 FQGNSA. This CDR3 region has 18 residues. V trimming: 0 bases; J trimming: 4 bases; junction bases outside the gene matches: 11. Full variable domain (missing parts from reference TRBV7-2 and TRBJ2-3): GAGVSQSPSNKVTEKGKDVELRCDPISGHTALYWYRQSLGQGLEFLIYFQGNSAPDKSGLPSDRFSAERTGGSVSTLTIQRTQQEDSAVYLCASSLALAGGPEADTQYFGPGTRLTVL.

This clone was seen only a few times. This chain connects TRBV21-1 to TRBJ2-2; the table calls TRBD2, which could not be checked here. TRBV21-1 is a pseudogene. CDR3 length: 18 amino acids. The CDR3 is CASSKDLLAGEEAGELFF. The CDR3, as DNA: TGTGCCAGCAGCAAAGATTTACTAGCGGGAGAAGAGGCCGGGGAGCTGTTTTTT.

This chain links TRBV29-1 with TRBJ1-4; tentatively, D is TRBD1 (5 bases). In germline, CDR1 is SQVTM, CDR2 ANQGSEA. There are 12 residues in the CDR3. The ends were cut back, 6 bases at V and 8 bases at J, with 13 bases in the middle. The chain's CDR3 is CSVTGGSEKLFF. The CDR3 DNA reads TGCAGCGTGACGGGGGGTTCCGAAAAACTGTTTTTT.

The chain couples TRBV11-1 to TRBJ2-5; the match to TRBD2 covers 10 bases. Per germline, CDR1 SGHAT and CDR2 FQDESV (reference sequence). The CDR3 spans 15 residues. Trimming took 2 bases from V and 4 from J; bases not matched to a gene: 4. CDR3 sequence: CASSLSGGAAETQYF. The CDR3 coding sequence is TGTGCCAGCAGCTTAAGCGGGGGGGCGGCAGAGACCCAGTACTTC.